This entry features one TCR beta chain sequence. This record belongs to a study of identifying expanded T cells in peripheral blood. Trimming pared 2 bases from V and 7 bases from J, leaving 12 bases between. This CDR3 region has 13 residues. The germline CDR1 and CDR2 sequences are MNHEY and SMNVEV (reference sequence). Clones were sequenced by immunoSEQ multiplex PCR, and TCRdb holds only the in-frame ones, with some missing. The sample records fewer than 85,000 clones, 89% being singletons. The receptor was isolated from a person between 18 and 70 years old in good health. The chain links TRBV27 to TRBJ2-7; D not certain. The material sequenced was blood. Written as DNA, the CDR3 is TGTGCCAGCAGTTTAAGGCCCCCTTCGGAGCAGTACTTC. Translated: CASSLRPPSEQYF.